The subject of this entry is one T cell receptor beta chain. Its antigen is unidentified. Germline V gives CDR1 LGHNA, CDR2 YSLEER. Trimming cost V 0 bases and J 0 bases; bases outside gene matches: 5. This CDR3 is built from 17 residues. PCR amplification relied on 60 Vbeta primers (plus 13 Jbeta primers). Profiling relied on immunoSEQ multiplex PCR, and the TCRdb table lists in-frame clones only, not all of them. The table lists more than 85,000 clones, approximately 82% of them singletons. The entry originates in a study of cytomegalovirus exposure and HLA in healthy donors. Notes on the study in general: TCR beta sequences numbering 15,000 to 20,000 were associated with HLA alleles at 0.05 false discovery rate in a later analysis.

The receptor was derived from a man aged 35 to 55 in good health and CMV-seropositive. The specimen was PBMCs. The chain recombines TRBV4-3 with TRBJ1-2, with 9 bases that match TRBD1. The CDR3 here is CASSQDIRQGANYGYTF. The CDR3 DNA follows: TGCGCCAGCAGCCAAGATATCCGACAGGGGGCTAACTATGGCTACACCTTC.